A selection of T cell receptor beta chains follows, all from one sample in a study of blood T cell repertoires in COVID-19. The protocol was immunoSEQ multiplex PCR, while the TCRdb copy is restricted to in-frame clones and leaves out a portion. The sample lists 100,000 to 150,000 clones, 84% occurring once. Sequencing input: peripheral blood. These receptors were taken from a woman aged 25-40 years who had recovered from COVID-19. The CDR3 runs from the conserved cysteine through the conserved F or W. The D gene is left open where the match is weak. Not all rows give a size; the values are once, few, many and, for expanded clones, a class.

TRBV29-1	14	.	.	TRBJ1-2	CSVFLGGTGLGYTF	TGCAGCGTCTTCCTTGGTGGCACAGGCCTTGGCTACACCTTC
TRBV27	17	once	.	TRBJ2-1	CASSLPPAVPSYNEQFF	TGTGCCAGCAGTTTACCCCCGGCGGTACCCTCCTACAATGAGCAGTTCTTC
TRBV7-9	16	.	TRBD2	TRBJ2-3	CASSPSAGDLTDTQYF	TGTGCCAGCAGCCCCAGTGCGGGAGATTTGACAGATACGCAGTATTTT
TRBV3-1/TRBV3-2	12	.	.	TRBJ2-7	CASSRRDYEQYF	TGTGCCAGCAGCCGGCGGGATTACGAGCAGTACTTC
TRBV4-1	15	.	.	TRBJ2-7	CASSQRTGEAYEQYF	TGCGCCAGCAGCCAACGAACAGGGGAGGCCTACGAGCAGTACTTC
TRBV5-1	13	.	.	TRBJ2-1	CASRGGEGNEQFF	TGCGCCAGCAGAGGGGGGGAGGGCAATGAGCAGTTCTTC
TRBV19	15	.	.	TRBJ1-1	CASSPTFGRGTEAFF	TGTGCCAGTAGTCCAACGTTTGGAAGGGGCACTGAAGCTTTCTTT
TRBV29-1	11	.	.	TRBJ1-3	CSVETVNTIYF	TGCAGCGTTGAGACAGTAAACACCATATATTTT
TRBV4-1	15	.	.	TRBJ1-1	CASSQVQGSGTEAFF	TGCGCCAGCAGCCAAGTACAGGGATCGGGCACTGAAGCTTTCTTT
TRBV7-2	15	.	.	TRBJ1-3	CASSLDRVSGNTIYF	TGTGCCAGCAGCTTAGATCGGGTATCTGGAAACACCATATATTTT
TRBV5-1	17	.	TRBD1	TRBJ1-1	CASSLKRGRDGSTEAFF	TGCGCCAGCAGCCTCAAGAGGGGGCGAGATGGAAGCACTGAAGCTTTCTTT
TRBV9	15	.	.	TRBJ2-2	CASSPRQGGTGELFF	TGTGCCAGCAGCCCCCGACAGGGAGGCACCGGGGAGCTGTTTTTT
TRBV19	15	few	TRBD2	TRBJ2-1	CASNPSGELMKGQFF	TGTGCCAGTAACCCTAGCGGGGAGCTAATGAAAGGGCAGTTCTTC
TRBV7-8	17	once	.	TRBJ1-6	CASSLVAGSEYNSPLHF	TGTGCCAGCAGCTTAGTTGCAGGCTCTGAGTATAATTCACCCCTCCACTTT
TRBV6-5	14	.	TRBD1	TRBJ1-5	CASSTTGLNQPQHF	TGTGCCAGCAGTACGACAGGGTTGAATCAGCCCCAGCATTTT
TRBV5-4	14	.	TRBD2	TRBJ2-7	CASTLAGGRPEQYF	TGTGCCAGCACCCTAGCGGGAGGGCGACCCGAGCAGTACTTC